This T cell receptor beta chain was documented in a study of T cells in Graves' hyperthyroidism and ophthalmopathy. Points from the study as a whole: A model using 13 V-J features told ophthalmopathy apart from stable hyperthyroidism.

Germline V CDR1 and CDR2: SGHVS, FNYEAQ. The germline V and J ends were trimmed by 5 bases and 0 bases, with 11 bases remaining between them. This CDR3 is built from 15 residues. Amplification targeted TCR beta CDR3 regions from RNA transcripts. Researchers ran a first-round RT-PCR on the TCR CDR3 using the HTBI primer set. From the multiplex PCR reads, TCRdb called clonotypes with MiXCR, one entry per CDR3 protein. The table includes around 250,000 distinct CDR3 sequences, roughly 17% detected once. This clonotype was recorded many times. No antigen is known for it. The chain couples TRBV7-6 to TRBJ1-3; D remains unclear. This receptor was taken from a woman aged 18 to 35 with Graves' ophthalmopathy. The material sequenced was blood. The CDR3 sequence is CASSHDPSSGNTIYF. The CDR3 bases are TGTGCCAGCAGCCACGACCCAAGCTCTGGAAACACCATATATTTT.